A selection of T cell receptor beta chains follows, all from one sample in a study of early T cells in non-severe SARS-CoV-2 infection. TCRdb fed the 5' RACE reads into MiXCR, producing one record per CDR3 protein. The sample holds more than 40,000 distinct CDR3 sequences, 5.4% seen once. The sample in question was whole blood, obtained at baseline. These receptors originate from an adult who was a healthcare worker with PCR-confirmed SARS-CoV-2 infection or an uninfected control (not recorded which). The conserved cysteine and the conserved F or W are not part of the CDR3 here. The listing skips clone size in some rows; elsewhere it reads once, few, many or a size class.

TRBV19 few ASKRDRGTDTQY
TRBV20-1 many SARRQPNTGELF
TRBV7-9 many ASSLGDRVDEKLF
TRBV7-2 NA ASSLTGTGVNEQF
TRBV27 few ASRVAGSDTQY
TRBV7-6 NA ASSLALGDTQY
TRBV5-6 many ASSYGAYNQPQH
TRBV2 many ASSEQAGRSYEQY
TRBV20-1 many SASVGTYEQY
TRBV29-1 NA SVDEQGNEKLF
TRBV7-9 NA ASSWDLAEQF
TRBV2 few ASSDNANTEAF
TRBV6-5 NA ASRPDSSYEQY
TRBV6-5 many ASSYNLAGVGDTQY
TRBV6-2/TRBV6-3 NA ASSSLAGDSNTQY
TRBV18 many ASSPPGNSYNEQF